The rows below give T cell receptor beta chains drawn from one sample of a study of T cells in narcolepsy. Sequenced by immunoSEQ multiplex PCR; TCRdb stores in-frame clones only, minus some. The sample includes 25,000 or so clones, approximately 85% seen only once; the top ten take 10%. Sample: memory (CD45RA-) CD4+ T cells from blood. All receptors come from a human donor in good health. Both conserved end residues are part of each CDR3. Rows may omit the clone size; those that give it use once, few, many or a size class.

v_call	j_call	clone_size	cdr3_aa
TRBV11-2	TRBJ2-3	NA	CASSSGLRRGTDTQYF
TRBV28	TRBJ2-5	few	CASSLPGGGETQYF
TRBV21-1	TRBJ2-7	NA	CARKTGDEQYF
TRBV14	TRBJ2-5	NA	CASSQGGIPIETQYF
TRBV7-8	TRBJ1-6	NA	CASSARDRPPLHF
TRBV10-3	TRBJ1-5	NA	CAISFGTGDQPQHF
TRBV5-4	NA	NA	CASSLEAEAAAYEQYF
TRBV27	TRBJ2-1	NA	CASSLSGGQSTRSYNEQFF
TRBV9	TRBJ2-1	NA	CASSGSGTSGIDEQFF
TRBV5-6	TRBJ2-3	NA	CASSPGTPSTDTQYF
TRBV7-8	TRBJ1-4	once	CASSGPRGGNEKLFF
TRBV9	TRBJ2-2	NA	CASSVGGVNTGELFF
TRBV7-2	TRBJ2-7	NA	CASSLWGVGRDEQYF
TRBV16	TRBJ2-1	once	CASSQTRSDNNGQFF
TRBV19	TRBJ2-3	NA	CASRAGTSGRTGATDTQYF
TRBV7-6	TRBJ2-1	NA	CASSEGQGTYNEQFF
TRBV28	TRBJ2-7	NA	CASSRLAGVVTYEQYF
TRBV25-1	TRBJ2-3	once	CASSVWGLDTQYF
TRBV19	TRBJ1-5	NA	CASTSSSRGLVQPQHF
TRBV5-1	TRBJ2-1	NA	CASSLRQGSDNEQFF
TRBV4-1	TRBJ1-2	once	CASSQDEGHGYGYTF
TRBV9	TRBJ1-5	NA	CASSQTDGQPQHF
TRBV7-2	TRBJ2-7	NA	CASSLSFGGELYEQYF
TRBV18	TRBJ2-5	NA	CASSQTGQGVRLASETQYF
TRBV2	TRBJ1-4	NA	CASSVAVELFF
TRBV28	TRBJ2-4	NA	CASSFLGSGIAKNIQYF
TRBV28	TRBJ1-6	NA	CASSPRGGGNSPLHF
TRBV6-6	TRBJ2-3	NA	CASNRAGGPGTDTQYF
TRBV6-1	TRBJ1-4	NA	CASSPGQGRLEKLFF
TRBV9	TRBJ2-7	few	CASSERDVRGVDEQYF
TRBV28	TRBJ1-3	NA	CATISAAEGNTIYF
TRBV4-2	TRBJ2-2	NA	CASSQDRMGVGTGELFF
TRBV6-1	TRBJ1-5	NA	CASRTGVQPQHF
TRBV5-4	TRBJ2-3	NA	CASSRSGLAGSSTDTQYF
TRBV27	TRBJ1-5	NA	CASSFGQGQPQHF
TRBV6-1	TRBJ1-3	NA	CASSVHRNSGNTIYF
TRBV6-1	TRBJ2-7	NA	CASLWTYSSYEQYF
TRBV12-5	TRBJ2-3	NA	CASGAGTGAQYF
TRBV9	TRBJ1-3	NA	CASSPRDRGNTIYF
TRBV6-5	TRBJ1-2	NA	CASIAGGSNGYTF
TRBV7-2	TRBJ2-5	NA	CASSPGTRGETQYF
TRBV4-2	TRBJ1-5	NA	CASSQVRGGAIRDLNQPQHF
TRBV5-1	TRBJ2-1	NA	CASSLGDRQGDEQFF
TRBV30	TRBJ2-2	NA	CAWTIGQNTGELFF
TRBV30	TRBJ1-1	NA	CAWSPHRGRAEAFF
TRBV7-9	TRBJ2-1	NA	CASIPDTYNEQFF
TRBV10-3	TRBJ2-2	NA	CAISGTGLGGELFF
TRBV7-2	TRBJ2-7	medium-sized	CASSLDPGVGGEQYF
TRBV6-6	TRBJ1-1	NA	CASSYGAASEAFF
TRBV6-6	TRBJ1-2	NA	CASSPGPASRYTF
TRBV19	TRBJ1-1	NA	CASSARQGEAFF
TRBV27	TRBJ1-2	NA	CASSHDPDKGYTF
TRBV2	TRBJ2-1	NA	CASSESRSGSYNEQFF